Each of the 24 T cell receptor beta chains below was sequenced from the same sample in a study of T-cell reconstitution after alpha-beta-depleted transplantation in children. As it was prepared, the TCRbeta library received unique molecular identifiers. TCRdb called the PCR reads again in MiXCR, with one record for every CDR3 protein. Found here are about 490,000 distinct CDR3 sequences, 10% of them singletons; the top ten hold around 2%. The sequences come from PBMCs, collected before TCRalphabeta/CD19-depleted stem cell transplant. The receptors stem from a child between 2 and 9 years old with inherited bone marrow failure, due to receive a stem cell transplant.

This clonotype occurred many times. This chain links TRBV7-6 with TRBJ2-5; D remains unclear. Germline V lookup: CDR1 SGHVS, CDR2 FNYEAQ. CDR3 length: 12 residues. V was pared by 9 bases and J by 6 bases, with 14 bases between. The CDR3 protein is CASSDLDQTQYF. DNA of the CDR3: TGTGCCAGTTCAGACCTCGACCAGACCCAGTACTTC.

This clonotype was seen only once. This chain's CDR3 is CSARVGVKNIQYF. CDR3 DNA: TGCAGTGCTAGAGTGGGGGTCAAAAACATTCAGTACTTC. V usage is TRBV20-1 and J usage is TRBJ2-4; possibly TRBD1 or TRBD2 for D (5 bases each). Germline V gives CDR1 DFQATT, CDR2 SNEGSKA (reference sequence). The V gene lost 1 base and the J gene lost 3 bases, with 7 bases spanning the gap. CDR3 size: 13 residues.

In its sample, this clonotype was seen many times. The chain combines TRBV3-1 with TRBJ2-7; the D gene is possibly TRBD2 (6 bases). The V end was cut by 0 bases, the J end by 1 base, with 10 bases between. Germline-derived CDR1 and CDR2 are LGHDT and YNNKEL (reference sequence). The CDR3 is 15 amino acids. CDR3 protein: CASSQDWDLSYEQYF. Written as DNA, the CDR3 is TGTGCCAGCAGCCAAGATTGGGACTTATCCTACGAGCAGTACTTC.

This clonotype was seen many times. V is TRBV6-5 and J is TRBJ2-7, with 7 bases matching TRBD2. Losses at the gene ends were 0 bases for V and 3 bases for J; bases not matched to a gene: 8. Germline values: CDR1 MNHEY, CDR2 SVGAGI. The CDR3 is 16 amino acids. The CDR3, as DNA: TGTGCCAGCAGTTACTCGAGGCTAGCGGCCGACTACGAGCAGTACTTC. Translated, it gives CASSYSRLAADYEQYF.

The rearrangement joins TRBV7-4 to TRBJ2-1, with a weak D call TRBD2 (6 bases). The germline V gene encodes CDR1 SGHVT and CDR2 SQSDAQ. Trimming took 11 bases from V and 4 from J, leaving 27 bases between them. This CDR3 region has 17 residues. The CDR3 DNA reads TGTGCCTGCACCAAGTATGCCCAGCGGGCAAAATACAATGAGCAGTTCTTC. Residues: CACTKYAQRAKYNEQFF.

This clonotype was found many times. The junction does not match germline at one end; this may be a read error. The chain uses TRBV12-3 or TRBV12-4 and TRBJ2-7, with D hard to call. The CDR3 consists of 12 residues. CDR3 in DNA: TGTGCCAGCAGTTTATTCTCCCACGAGCAGTACTTC. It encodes CASSLFSHEQYF.

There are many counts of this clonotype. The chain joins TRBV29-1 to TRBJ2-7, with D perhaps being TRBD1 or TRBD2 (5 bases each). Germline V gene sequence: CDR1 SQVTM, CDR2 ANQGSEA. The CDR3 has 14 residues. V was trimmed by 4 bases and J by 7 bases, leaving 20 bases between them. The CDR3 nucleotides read TGCAGCGTTGGAGGGGCGAACCCTACGGGGGAGCAGTACTTC. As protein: CSVGGANPTGEQYF.

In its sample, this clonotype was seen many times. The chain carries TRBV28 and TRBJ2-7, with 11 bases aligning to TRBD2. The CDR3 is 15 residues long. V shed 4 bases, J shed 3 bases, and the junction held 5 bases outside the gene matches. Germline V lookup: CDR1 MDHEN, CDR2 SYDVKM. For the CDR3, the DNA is TGTGCCAGCAGTTCCCTCCTAGCGGGAGGCTACGAGCAGTACTTC. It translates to CASSSLLAGGYEQYF.

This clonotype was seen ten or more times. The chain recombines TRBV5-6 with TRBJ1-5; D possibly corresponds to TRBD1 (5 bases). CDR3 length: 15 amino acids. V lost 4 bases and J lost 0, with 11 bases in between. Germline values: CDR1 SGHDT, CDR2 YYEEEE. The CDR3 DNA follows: TGTGCCAGCAGCGCCGACAGATATAGCAATCAGCCCCAGCATTTT. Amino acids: CASSADRYSNQPQHF.

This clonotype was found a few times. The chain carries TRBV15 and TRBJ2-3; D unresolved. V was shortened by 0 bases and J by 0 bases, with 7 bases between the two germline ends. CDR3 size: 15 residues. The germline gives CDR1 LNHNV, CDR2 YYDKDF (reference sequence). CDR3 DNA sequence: TGTGCCACCAGCAGAGATTGGTTTAGCACAGATACGCAGTATTTT. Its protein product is CATSRDWFSTDTQYF. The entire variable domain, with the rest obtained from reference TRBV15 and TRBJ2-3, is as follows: DAMVIQNPRYQVTQFGKPVTLSCSQTLNHNVMYWYQQKSSQAPKLLFHYYDKDFNNEADTPDNFQSRRPNTSFCFLDIRSPGLGDTAMYLCATSRDWFSTDTQYFGPGTRLTVL.

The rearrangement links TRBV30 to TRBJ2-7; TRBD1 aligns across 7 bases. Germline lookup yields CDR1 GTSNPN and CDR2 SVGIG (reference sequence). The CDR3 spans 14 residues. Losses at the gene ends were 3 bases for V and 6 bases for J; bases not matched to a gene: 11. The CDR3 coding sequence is TGTGCCTGGAGCGAGGGGGCGAGTCCCCCCGAGCAGTACTTC. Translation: CAWSEGASPPEQYF.

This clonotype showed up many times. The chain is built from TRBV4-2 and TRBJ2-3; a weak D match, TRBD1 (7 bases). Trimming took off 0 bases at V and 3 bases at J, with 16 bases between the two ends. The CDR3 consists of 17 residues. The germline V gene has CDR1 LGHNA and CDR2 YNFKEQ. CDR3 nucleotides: TGTGCCAGCAGCCAAGATCGGCAGGGGGGATGGACAGATACGCAGTATTTT. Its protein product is CASSQDRQGGWTDTQYF.

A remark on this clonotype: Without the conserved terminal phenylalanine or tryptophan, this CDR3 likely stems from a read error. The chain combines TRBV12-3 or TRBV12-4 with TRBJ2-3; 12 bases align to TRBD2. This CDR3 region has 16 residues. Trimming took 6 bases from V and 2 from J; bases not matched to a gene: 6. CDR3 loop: CASRPLAGGPTDTQYL. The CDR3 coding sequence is TGTGCCAGCAGGCCCCTAGCGGGAGGGCCCACAGATACGCAGTATTTG.

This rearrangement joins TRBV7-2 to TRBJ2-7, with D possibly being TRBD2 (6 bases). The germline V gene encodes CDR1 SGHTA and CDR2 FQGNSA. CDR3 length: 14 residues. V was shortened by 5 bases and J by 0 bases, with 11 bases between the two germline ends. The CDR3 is CASSAGPRSYEQYF. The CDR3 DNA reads TGTGCCAGCAGCGCGGGACCCCGCTCCTACGAGCAGTACTTC.

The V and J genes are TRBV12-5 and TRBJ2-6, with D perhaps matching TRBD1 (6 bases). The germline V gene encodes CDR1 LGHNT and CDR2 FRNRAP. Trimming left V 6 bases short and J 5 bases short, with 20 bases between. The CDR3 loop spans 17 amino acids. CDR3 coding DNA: TGTGCTAGTGGGACAACAGGGCCCCCTGGTAGGGCCAACGTCCTGACTTTC. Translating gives CASGTTGPPGRANVLTF.

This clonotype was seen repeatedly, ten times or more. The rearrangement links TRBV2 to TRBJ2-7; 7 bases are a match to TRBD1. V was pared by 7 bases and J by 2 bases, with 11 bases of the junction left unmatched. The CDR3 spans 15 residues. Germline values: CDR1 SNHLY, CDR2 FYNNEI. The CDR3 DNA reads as TGTGCCAGCATAATTCCGGGACAGTTACCCTACGAGCAGTACTTC. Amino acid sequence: CASIIPGQLPYEQYF.

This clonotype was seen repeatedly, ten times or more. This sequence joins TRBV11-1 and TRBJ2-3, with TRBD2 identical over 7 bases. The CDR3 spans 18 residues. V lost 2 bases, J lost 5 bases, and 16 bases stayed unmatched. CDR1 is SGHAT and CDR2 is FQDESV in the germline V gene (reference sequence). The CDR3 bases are TGTGCCAGCAGCTTATGGGCTAGCGGTGAGTGGGCCCAAGATACGCAGTATTTT. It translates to CASSLWASGEWAQDTQYF.

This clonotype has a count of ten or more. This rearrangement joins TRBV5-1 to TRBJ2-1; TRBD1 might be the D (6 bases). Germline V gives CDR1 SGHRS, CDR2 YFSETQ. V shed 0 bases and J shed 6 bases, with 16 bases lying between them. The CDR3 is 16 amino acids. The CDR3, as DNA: TGCGCCAGCAGCTTGGCAGGGGCCGATCTGGGCAATGAGCAGTTCTTC. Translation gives CASSLAGADLGNEQFF.

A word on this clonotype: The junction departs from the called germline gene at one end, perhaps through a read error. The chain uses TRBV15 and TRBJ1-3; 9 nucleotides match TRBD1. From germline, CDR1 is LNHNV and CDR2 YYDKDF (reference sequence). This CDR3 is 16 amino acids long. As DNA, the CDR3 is TGTGCCACCAGCCCCTGGTACCAGACAGGGGGTAACACCGTATATTTT. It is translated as CATSPWYQTGGNTVYF. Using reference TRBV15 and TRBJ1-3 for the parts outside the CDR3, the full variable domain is DAMVIQNPRYQVTQFGKPVTLSCSQTLNHNVMYWYQQKSSQAPKLLFHYYDKDFNNEADTPDNFQSRRPNTSFCFLDIRSPGLGDTAMYLCATSPWYQTGGNTVYFGEGSWLTVV.

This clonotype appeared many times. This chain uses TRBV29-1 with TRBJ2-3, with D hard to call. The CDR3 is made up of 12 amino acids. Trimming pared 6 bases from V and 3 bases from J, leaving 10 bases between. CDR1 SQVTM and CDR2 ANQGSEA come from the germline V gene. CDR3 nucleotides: TGCAGCGTCCGACCCCAGACAGATACGCAGTATTTT. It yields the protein CSVRPQTDTQYF.

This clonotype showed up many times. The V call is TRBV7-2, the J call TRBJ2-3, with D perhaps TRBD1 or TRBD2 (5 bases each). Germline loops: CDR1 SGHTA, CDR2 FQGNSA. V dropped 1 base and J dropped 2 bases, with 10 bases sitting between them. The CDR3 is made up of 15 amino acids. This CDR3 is CASSLGEGNTDTQYF. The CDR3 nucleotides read TGTGCCAGCAGCTTAGGAGAGGGGAACACAGATACGCAGTATTTT.

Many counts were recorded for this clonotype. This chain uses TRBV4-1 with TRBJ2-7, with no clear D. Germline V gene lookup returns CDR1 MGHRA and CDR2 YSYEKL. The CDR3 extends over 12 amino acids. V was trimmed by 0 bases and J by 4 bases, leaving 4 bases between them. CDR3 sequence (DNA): TGCGCCAGCAGCCAAGATCAGTACGAGCAGTACTTC. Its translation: CASSQDQYEQYF.

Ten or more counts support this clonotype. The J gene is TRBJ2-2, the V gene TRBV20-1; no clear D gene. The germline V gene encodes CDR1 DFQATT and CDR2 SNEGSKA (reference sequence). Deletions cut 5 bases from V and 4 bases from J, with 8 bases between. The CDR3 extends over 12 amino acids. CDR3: CSAGGRTGELFF. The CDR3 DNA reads TGCAGTGCTGGTGGGCGCACCGGGGAGCTGTTTTTT.

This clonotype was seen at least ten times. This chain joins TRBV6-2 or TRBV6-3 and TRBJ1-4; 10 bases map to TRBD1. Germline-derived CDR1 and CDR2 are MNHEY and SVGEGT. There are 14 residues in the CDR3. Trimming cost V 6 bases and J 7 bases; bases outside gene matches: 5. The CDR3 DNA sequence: TGTGCCAGCAGCCCCGGGACAGGGGTTGAAAAACTGTTTTTT. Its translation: CASSPGTGVEKLFF.